This T cell receptor beta chain stems from a study of neurological immune-mediated disorders. The CDR3 has 16 residues. Germline V lookup: CDR1 WSHSY, CDR2 SAAADI. The ends were cut back, 4 bases at V and 0 bases at J, with 15 bases in the middle. This clonotype was detected many times. Synthesis of cDNA was accomplished via 5'RACE employing 10-nucleotide random UMIs. From 15-18 subjects, each sequencing run yielded over 180 million TCR-beta sequences. In TCRdb, the 5' RACE reads were re-called with MiXCR into one record per CDR3 protein. The data show tens of thousands of distinct CDR3 sequences, roughly 2.5% seen once.

This receptor was identified in a man aged 50-59 years with multiple sclerosis. Sequencing input: PBMCs. The chain has TRBV10-2 and TRBJ1-2, with D unclear. Here the CDR3 DNA reads TGCGCCAGCAGTGGATGGGGAGGTAGAACTAACTATGGCTACACCTTC. Amino acid sequence: CASSGWGGRTNYGYTF.